This T cell receptor beta chain emerged from a study of T cell responses to AZD1222 COVID-19 vaccine (TCRdb year 2021). For the study in its entirety: A total of approximately 240 trial participants underwent TCR sequencing, of whom nearly 210 had received two doses of AZD1222 and around 25 had received two doses of the MenACWY control vaccine. Enrollment into the trials was organized by age into subgroups of 18-55, 56-69 and 70-plus years, and those subgroups contained roughly 150, 30 and 60 TCR-sequenced participants, respectively. The study at large found these results: Participants were mostly white British, with more females than males. The authors suggested clonal diversity may have been underestimated. Epitopes outside the regions mutated in the B.1.351 and B.1.1.7 variants were reportedly recognized by nearly half of the unique spike-specific TCRs. Vaccine-associated CD4 TCRs spanned the whole spike protein, with dominant responses in regions 160-218 and 743-854. In the small 56-69-year group, the increase in depth fell short of significance, most likely because of low power. Because no day 14 peak-response samples were available, repertoires were characterized only after the peak T cell response. After two AZD1222 doses, spike-specific TCR breadth and depth were significantly higher than at day 0 and than in MenACWY recipients. Conclusions about previously exposed vaccinees were limited because only a handful of AZD1222 recipients were SARS-CoV-2 seropositive at baseline.

The CDR3 regions of human TCRbeta chains were subjected to immunosequencing. As for the original processing: TCRs in the repertoires were compared against a reference library of SARS-CoV-2-specific TCRs that had been generated with the MIRA antigen-specificity platform. Breadth meant the fraction of unique TCRs that were SARS-CoV-2-associated, whereas depth meant the fraction of total T cells that were SARS-CoV-2-associated. Using the MIRA data, each spike-specific TCR was mapped to the spike region that the TCR reacts to and placed in a CD4 or CD8 class. Log10-transformed breadth and depth values were compared by one-way ANOVA with Sidak's multiple comparisons tests. TCRdb's version of the immuneACCESS table is confined to in-frame rearrangements and falls short of the full clone set. An unresolved V gene accounts for under half of the shortfall where checked; the remainder is of unknown origin. V, J and clone size are taken as reported in that table, and D and trimming were inferred from the DNA itself. Counted in this sample were about 75,000 clones; roughly 84% of them appeared once. Together, the top ten hold 15% to 20% of the sample.

About this clone: Its recognized antigen is unknown. Base qualities are not provided; no much larger clone lies one nucleotide away.

CDR3 length: 14 amino acids, cysteine to phenylalanine. Only the CDR3 DNA stays, 42 bases, in frame from base 1. V drops 4 bases and J drops 2 bases, leaving 10 bases in between. CDR1 is given as SGHDN and CDR2 as FVKESK, both from the germline V gene. The sample's time point label, in plain terms: about 28 days (+/-7) after the second vaccine dose. Because spike-specific TCR depth and breadth did not differ between the two schedules, AZD1222 recipients who got a second dose at roughly 4 weeks were pooled with those who got a second dose at roughly 12 weeks. Vaccinee samples were obtained from the UK trials COV001 and COV002, which included a single-blind randomized controlled phase 2/3 trial of AZD1222 (ChAdOx1 nCoV-19) in healthy adults. Trial participant PBMC samples were collected at day 0 and day 28 after the second dose for TCRbeta chain sequencing.

The receptor's source is an adult who received the AZD1222 COVID-19 vaccine. The sample here was peripheral blood, taken 28 days after the second AZD1222 dose. The chain employs TRBV14 and TRBJ2-3; the D gene is unclear. CDR3 region: CASSLLLVTDTQYF. The DNA reads TGTGCCAGCAGCCTCTTATTGGTCACAGATACGCAGTATTTT.